This TCR beta chain was recovered during a study of shared clonotypes between healthy human individuals. None of the donors, who were healthy HIV-negative adults, had recently had acute infections or vaccinations. The CDR3 length is 16 residues. Sorted subsets were amplified in replicate PCRs using approximately 0.2 ug DNA, around 30,000 T cell genomes. TCRdb keeps only in-frame clones here, not all; method: immunoSEQ multiplex PCR. Found here are 2 million to 3 million clones, 93% of them singletons; the top ten hold approximately 0.35%. The sample taken for sequencing was naive CD4+ T cells from PBMCs. Documented subset: CD45RA+ positively selected. This chain connects TRBV7-5 to TRBJ2-6; TRBD1, the table's D call, lacks a check against the DNA. TRBV7-5 corresponds to a pseudogene. This TCR was recovered from a man younger than 35 in good health. Some clones in this sample may be carry-over from other donors' samples. The CDR3 DNA reads as TGTGTCAGAAGCCCGGACAGCCACTCTGGGGCCAACGTCCTGACTTTC. Its translation is CVRSPDSHSGANVLTF.